The 14 T cell receptor beta chains listed next were all sequenced from one sample in a study of blood T cell repertoires in COVID-19. Using immunoSEQ multiplex PCR, the repertoire was profiled, and TCRdb retains in-frame clones only, with some absent. The table includes approximately 400,000 clones, approximately 90% detected once. Sample: peripheral blood. The receptors derive from a woman between 45 and 65 years old with COVID-19, enrolled during active disease.

The CDR3 here is CASSISSNQPQHF. The CDR3 region has the DNA TGTGCCAGTAGTATATCGAGCAATCAGCCCCAGCATTTT. This sequence joins TRBV19 and TRBJ1-5; D is unresolved. The CDR3 covers 13 residues. The germline V and J ends were trimmed by 2 bases and 1 base, with 3 bases remaining between them. Germline CDR1 is LNHDA and CDR2 is SQIVND (reference sequence).

The rearrangement joins TRBV5-6 to TRBJ2-5; 10 bases are a match to TRBD1. The CDR3 consists of 19 residues. Unmatched junction bases numbered 18, after V lost 3 bases and J lost 4 bases. The germline V gene encodes CDR1 SGHDT and CDR2 YYEEEE. For the CDR3, the DNA is TGTGCCAGCAGCTCGGGGACAGGGGCAATTTACCCATCCCGAGAGACCCAGTACTTC. Encoded protein: CASSSGTGAIYPSRETQYF. The full variable domain, in which reference TRBV5-6 and TRBJ2-5 provide the parts outside the CDR3, is DAGVTQSPTHLIKTRGQQVTLRCSPKSGHDTVSWYQQALGQGPQFIFQYYEEEERQRGNFPDRFSGHQFPNYSSELNVNALLLGDSALYLCASSSGTGAIYPSRETQYFGPGTRLLVL.

The chain is built from TRBV25-1 and TRBJ1-2; no definite D call. Per the germline V gene, CDR1 is MGHDK and CDR2 is SYGVNS. Deletions cut 6 bases from V and 1 base from J, with 12 bases between. The CDR3 has 14 residues. The CDR3 coding sequence is TGTGCCAGCAGATCTCCCTCGGGTAACTATGGCTACACCTTC. It translates to CASRSPSGNYGYTF.

The V call is TRBV5-1, the J call TRBJ2-1; D gene unclear. This CDR3 has 15 residues. V lost 2 bases, J lost 5 bases, and 14 bases lay in between. The V gene's germline CDR1 is SGHRS and CDR2 YFSETQ. The CDR3 spells CASSLDATRHNEQFF. CDR3 nucleotide sequence: TGCGCCAGCAGCTTAGATGCGACCAGGCACAATGAGCAGTTCTTC. Looking up the rest from reference TRBV5-1 and TRBJ2-1 gives the full variable domain: KAGVTQTPRYLIKTRGQQVTLSCSPISGHRSVSWYQQTPGQGLQFLFEYFSETQRNKGNFPGRFSGRQFSNSRSEMNVSTLELGDSALYLCASSLDATRHNEQFFGPGTRLTVL.

A single count supports this clone. The rearrangement joins TRBV6-2 or TRBV6-3 to TRBJ2-7; D is undetermined. Trimming removed 0 bases at V and 7 bases at J, with 4 bases between. The CDR3 is 11 residues long. The germline CDR1 and CDR2 sequences are MNHEY and SVGEGT. CDR3 region: CASSYSREQYF. The CDR3 DNA reads TGTGCCAGCAGTTACTCGAGAGAGCAGTACTTC.

The chain has TRBV30 and TRBJ2-3, with 12 bases that match TRBD2. The V and J ends lost 0 bases and 4 bases, in that order; junction bases with no gene match: 5. This CDR3 has 16 residues. CDR1 and CDR2 from the germline V gene are GTSNPN and SVGIG (reference sequence). The CDR3 DNA reads TGTGCCTGGAGTGTAGGGCTAGCGGGGGGGCCAGATACGCAGTATTTT. This gives the protein CAWSVGLAGGPDTQYF.

The rearrangement links TRBV7-9 to TRBJ1-1; 7 bases line up with TRBD1. The germline V gene has CDR1 SEHNR and CDR2 FQNEAQ (reference sequence). The CDR3 is 12 amino acids. V was pared by 5 bases and J by 6 bases, with 3 bases of the junction left unmatched. The chain's CDR3 is CASSRTGAEAFF. CDR3 DNA sequence: TGTGCCAGCAGCCGCACAGGGGCTGAAGCTTTCTTT.

The J gene is TRBJ1-2, the V gene TRBV12-3 or TRBV12-4; D remains ambiguous. Trimming took off 0 bases at V and 8 bases at J, with 7 bases between the two ends. The CDR3 has 12 amino acids. CDR3 residues: CASSLAREGYTF. The DNA of the CDR3 is TGTGCCAGCAGTTTAGCGAGGGAGGGCTACACCTTC.

This clone was counted a single time. The chain links TRBV11-2 to TRBJ2-5; D call uncertain. V lost 1 base and J 7 bases, leaving 13 bases between the germline ends. There are 14 residues in the CDR3. Germline lookup yields CDR1 SGHAT and CDR2 FQNNGV. CDR3: CASSLGLAIGTQYF. The CDR3 DNA sequence: TGTGCCAGCAGCTTAGGCTTAGCTATCGGGACCCAGTACTTC.

This clone is a singleton in its sample. This chain connects TRBV7-9 to TRBJ2-2; TRBD2 might be the D (5 bases). The CDR3 runs to 16 residues. Trimming pared 4 bases from V and 1 base from J, leaving 13 bases between. The V gene's germline CDR1 is SEHNR and CDR2 FQNEAQ (reference sequence). The CDR3 DNA is TGTGCCAGCAGCTCGCCGAGAGGGCTGAACACCGGGGAGCTGTTTTTT. It is translated as CASSSPRGLNTGELFF.

Only one count was recorded for this clone. The chain is built from TRBV19 and TRBJ1-1; 7 positions match TRBD1. The CDR3 contains 14 residues. Germline CDR1 is LNHDA and CDR2 is SQIVND (reference sequence). J lost 2 bases, V lost 9 bases, and 9 bases had no gene match. Here the CDR3 reads CASCEGQTNTEAFF. The CDR3 bases are TGTGCCAGCTGCGAGGGACAGACAAACACTGAAGCTTTCTTT. The full variable domain, its missing parts supplied by reference TRBV19 and TRBJ1-1, is DGGITQSPKYLFRKEGQNVTLSCEQNLNHDAMYWYRQDPGQGLRLIYYSQIVNDFQKGDIAEGYSVSREKKESFPLTVTSAQKNPTAFYLCASCEGQTNTEAFFGQGTRLTVV.

The rearrangement uses TRBV2 and TRBJ2-6; no clear D gene. V dropped 4 bases and J dropped 1 base, with 5 bases sitting between them. This CDR3 region has 14 residues. Germline CDR1 and CDR2: SNHLY and FYNNEI. CDR3 bases: TGTGCCAGCAGTGTTCTGTCTGGGGCCAACGTCCTGACTTTC. Amino acids: CASSVLSGANVLTF.

The chain is built from TRBV12-5 and TRBJ2-5; tentatively, D is TRBD2 (6 bases). Trimming removed 3 bases from V and 1 base from J, with 15 bases in between. Germline-derived CDR1 and CDR2 are LGHNT and FRNRAP. The CDR3 runs to 16 residues. CDR3 sequence (DNA): TGTGCTAGTGGTTTAGGGGACTTAGCGTCCCAAGAGACCCAGTACTTC. Translated, it gives CASGLGDLASQETQYF. The full variable domain, its missing parts supplied by reference TRBV12-5 and TRBJ2-5, is DARVTQTPRHKVTEMGQEVTMRCQPILGHNTVFWYRQTMMQGLELLAYFRNRAPLDDSGMPKDRFSAEMPDATLATLKIQPSEPRDSAVYFCASGLGDLASQETQYFGPGTRLLVL.

As to this clone: Other DNA sequences from this sample encode an identical CDR3 as well. The gene calls are TRBV5-1 and TRBJ2-7, with 10 bases identical to TRBD1. In germline, CDR1 is SGHRS, CDR2 YFSETQ. With V trimmed by 3 bases and J by 2 bases, 2 bases remained unmatched. This CDR3 is built from 14 residues. The CDR3 sequence is CASSSGTGAYEQYF. The CDR3 DNA reads TGCGCCAGCAGCTCCGGGACAGGGGCCTACGAGCAGTACTTC.